The present T cell receptor beta chain was sequenced within a study of tumor and adjacent non-tumor tissue in lung cancer. Whole-study context: There were 12 adenocarcinoma, a couple of squamous cell carcinoma and 1 small cell lung cancer cases. Aged roughly 31 to 76 years, patients included 10 men and about 5 women with stage I to III disease.

Concerning this clonotype: No antigen is known for it. A much larger clone differs by one base, so this may be a read error.

Study-level points and caveats: Significantly higher TCR diversity was found in tumor than normal lung.

A modified ARM-PCR protocol with three rounds of nested PCR amplified TCRbeta. TCRdb independently ran MiXCR on the multiplex PCR reads; one entry per CDR3 protein. The table lists 85,000 to 100,000 distinct CDR3 sequences, about 72% of them singletons, with about 18% in the top ten. Germline CDR1 and CDR2: DFQATT and SNEGSKA (reference sequence). Trimming took 5 bases from V and 8 from J, leaving 13 bases between them. The CDR3 extends over 12 amino acids. RNA was extracted from bulk tissue without any cell sorting. Newly diagnosed lung cancer patients had thoracic surgery in China, August–late 2014, without prior chemotherapy.

This chain connects TRBV20-1 to TRBJ2-1; D uncertain. The source material was lung tumor tissue. This TCR was recovered from a man in his 60s with non-small cell lung cancer. The CDR3 loop reads CSAGKTSYEQFF. In nucleotides, the CDR3 is TGCAGTGCTGGTAAAACTTCATATGAGCAGTTCTTC.